This entry concerns a single TCR beta chain. The study recruited people aged 18 to 89 years across 20 to 30 US areas. The data originate from a study of blood T cell repertoires in COVID-19. Turning to the study itself: Sites across the United States, Italy and Spain contributed samples from acute and convalescent COVID-19. PBMCs, B-cell-depleted T cells, or T cells provided the cDNA or gDNA that made up the material.

Sequencing was performed with immunoSEQ multiplex PCR; in TCRdb, only in-frame clones are kept and a portion is missing. Among about 210,000 clones listed, approximately 80% were seen once. The material sequenced was PBMCs or T cells enriched from blood (not recorded which). The source is a man aged 30 to 45 with acute COVID-19.

The CDR3 is CASSLSRGLYNEQFF. The CDR3 coding sequence is TGTGCCAGCAGCTTATCGAGGGGGCTGTACAATGAGCAGTTCTTC. This chain links TRBV7-3 with TRBJ2-1; 7 bases fit TRBD1. Germline V gives CDR1 SGHTA, CDR2 FQGTGA. The CDR3 is 15 amino acids. Trimming at V came to 2 bases and at J to 4 bases, leaving 5 bases not matched to a gene. Filled out from reference TRBV7-3 and TRBJ2-1, the complete variable domain reads GAGVSQTPSNKVTEKGKYVELRCDPISGHTALYWYRQSLGQGPEFLIYFQGTGAADDSGLPNDRFFAVRPEGSVSTLKIQRTERGDSAVYLCASSLSRGLYNEQFFGPGTRLTVL.